These 11 T cell receptor beta chains originate from one sample sequenced in a study of blood T cell repertoires in COVID-19. Only in-frame clones appear in the TCRdb table, and some are missing; sequencing was by immunoSEQ multiplex PCR. The table includes about 87,000 clones, around 87% detected once. Input material: peripheral blood. The source of these receptors is a man aged 35 to 55 with acute or convalescent COVID-19.

This clone showed up just once. The chain has TRBV5-4 and TRBJ2-2; 8 positions agree with TRBD1. With V trimmed by 2 bases and J by 1 base, 7 bases remained unmatched. CDR1 and CDR2 (germline): SGHNT, YYREEE (reference sequence). The CDR3 contains 17 residues. CDR3 DNA: TGTGCCAGCAGCTTAGGTTGGGACAGGCAGAACACCGGGGAGCTGTTTTTT. Translating it yields CASSLGWDRQNTGELFF.

This rearrangement joins TRBV10-1 to TRBJ2-7; possible D gene TRBD1, 6 bases. From germline, CDR1 is WNHNN and CDR2 SYGVQD (reference sequence). V lost 6 bases and J 2 bases, leaving 14 bases between the germline ends. The CDR3 spans 14 residues. The CDR3 protein is CASSAGQTTYEQYF. The CDR3 bases are TGCGCCAGCAGCGCCGGACAGACAACCTACGAGCAGTACTTC.

This clone has only a few counts. The CDR3 loop reads CASSFRPGTRVGELFF. The CDR3 DNA reads TGTGCCAGCAGCTTTCGCCCAGGGACTAGGGTCGGGGAGCTGTTTTTT. The V call is TRBV12-1, the J call TRBJ2-2; the table's D call, TRBD2, has no DNA check behind it. TRBV12-1 constitutes a pseudogene. The CDR3 runs 16 residues.

The J gene is TRBJ2-7, the V gene TRBV7-8; 7 bases match TRBD2. Germline CDR1 reads SGHVS; CDR2 reads FQNEAQ. Losses at the gene ends were 2 bases for V and 5 bases for J; bases not matched to a gene: 0. The CDR3 contains 12 residues. CDR3 loop: CASSLTSDEQYF. The CDR3 nucleotides read TGTGCCAGCAGCTTAACTAGCGACGAGCAGTACTTC.

The chain carries TRBV30 and TRBJ1-1; 9 bases fit TRBD1. The CDR3 covers 13 residues. CDR1 is GTSNPN and CDR2 is SVGIG in the germline V gene (reference sequence). The V and J ends lost 5 bases and 6 bases, in that order; junction bases with no gene match: 7. This CDR3 reads CAWRRDRDSEAFF. CDR3 DNA: TGTGCCTGGCGCCGGGACAGGGATTCTGAAGCTTTCTTT.

This chain joins TRBV30 and TRBJ2-5; a weak D match, TRBD1 (5 bases). CDR3 size: 13 residues. Germline V CDR1 and CDR2: GTSNPN, SVGIG (reference sequence). The ends were cut back, 0 bases at V and 7 bases at J, with 12 bases in the middle. The CDR3 protein is CAWSVDSKGTQYF. DNA for the CDR3: TGTGCCTGGAGTGTAGACAGCAAAGGGACCCAGTACTTC. The variable domain in full, with the rest retrieved from reference TRBV30 and TRBJ2-5, is SQTIHQWPATLVQPVGSPLSLECTVEGTSNPNLYWYRQAAGRGLQLLFYSVGIGQISSEVPQNLSASRPQDRQFILSSKKLLLSDSGFYLCAWSVDSKGTQYFGPGTRLLVL.

This clone showed up just a few times. V is TRBV28 and J is TRBJ2-7; the D gene is possibly TRBD2 (6 bases). V lost 8 bases and J lost 6, with 14 bases in between. Germline V gene lookup returns CDR1 MDHEN and CDR2 SYDVKM. The CDR3 is made up of 12 amino acids. The CDR3: CASGWPGGEQYF. In DNA form, the CDR3 reads TGTGCCAGCGGATGGCCCGGGGGCGAGCAGTACTTC. The variable domain in full, with the rest retrieved from reference TRBV28 and TRBJ2-7, is DVKVTQSSRYLVKRTGEKVFLECVQDMDHENMFWYRQDPGLGLRLIYFSYDVKMKEKGDIPEGYSVSREKKERFSLILESASTNQTSMYLCASGWPGGEQYFGPGTRLTVT.

The chain has TRBV18 and TRBJ1-1, with TRBD1 identical over 10 bases. There are 14 residues in the CDR3. V trimming: 4 bases; J trimming: 3 bases; junction bases outside the gene matches: 2. Germline V CDR1 and CDR2: KGHSH, LQKENI. The CDR3 DNA reads as TGTGCCAGCTCACGGACAGGGGGTGACACTGAAGCTTTCTTT. Translated: CASSRTGGDTEAFF.

V gene TRBV18 combines with J gene TRBJ2-5, with D tentatively TRBD2 (5 bases). V lost 2 bases and J 0 bases, leaving 7 bases between the germline ends. Germline CDR1 reads KGHSH; CDR2 reads LQKENI. The CDR3 extends over 14 amino acids. In nucleotides, the CDR3 is TGTGCCAGCTCACCAGGACTGAACCAAGAGACCCAGTACTTC. Its translation is CASSPGLNQETQYF.

The chain carries TRBV29-1 and TRBJ2-5; possible D gene TRBD2, 5 bases. V was clipped by 4 bases and J by 3 bases, with 15 bases between them. The germline gives CDR1 SQVTM, CDR2 ANQGSEA. This CDR3 has 14 residues. This CDR3 reads CSVARVTGKETQYF. CDR3 sequence (DNA): TGCAGCGTTGCTAGGGTGACGGGAAAAGAGACCCAGTACTTC. Combining the CDR3 with reference TRBV29-1 and TRBJ2-5 gives the whole variable domain SAVISQKPSRDICQRGTSLTIQCQVDSQVTMMFWYRQQPGQSLTLIATANQGSEATYESGFVIDKFPISRPNLTFSTLTVSNMSPEDSSIYLCSVARVTGKETQYFGPGTRLLVL.

The genes are TRBV10-2 and TRBJ2-7; 10 nucleotides align to TRBD1. The junction had 8 bases not matched to a gene; V was cut back by 0 bases and J by 3 bases. Germline assignment: CDR1 WSHSY and CDR2 SAAADI. This CDR3 has 17 amino acids. In nucleotides, the CDR3 is TGCGCCAGCAGTGAGTCGTGGTCCGGACAGGGGGGCTACGAGCAGTACTTC. Encoded protein: CASSESWSGQGGYEQYF.